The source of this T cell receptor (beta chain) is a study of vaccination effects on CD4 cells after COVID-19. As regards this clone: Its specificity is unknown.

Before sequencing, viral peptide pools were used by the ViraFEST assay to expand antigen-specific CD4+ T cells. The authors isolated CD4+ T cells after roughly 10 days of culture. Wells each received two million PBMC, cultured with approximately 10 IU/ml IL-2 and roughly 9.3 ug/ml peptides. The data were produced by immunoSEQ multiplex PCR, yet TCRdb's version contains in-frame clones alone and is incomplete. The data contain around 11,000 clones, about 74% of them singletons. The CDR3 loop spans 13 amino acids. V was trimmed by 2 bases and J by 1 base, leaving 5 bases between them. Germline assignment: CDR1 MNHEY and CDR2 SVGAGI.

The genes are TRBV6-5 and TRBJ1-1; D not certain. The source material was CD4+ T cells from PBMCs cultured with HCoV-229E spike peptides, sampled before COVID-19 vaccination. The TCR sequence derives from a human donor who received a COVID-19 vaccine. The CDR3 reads CASSYPGNTEAFF. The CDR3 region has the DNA TGTGCCAGCAGTTACCCCGGGAACACTGAAGCTTTCTTT.